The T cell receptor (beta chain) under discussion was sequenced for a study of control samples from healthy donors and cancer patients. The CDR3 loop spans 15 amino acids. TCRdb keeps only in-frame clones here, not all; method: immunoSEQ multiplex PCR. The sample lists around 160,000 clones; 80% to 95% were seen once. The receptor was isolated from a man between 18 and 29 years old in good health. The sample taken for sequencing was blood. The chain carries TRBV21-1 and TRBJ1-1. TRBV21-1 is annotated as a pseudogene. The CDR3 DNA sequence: TGTGCCAGCAGCACGCGGCCTACGTCCGGAGGTGAAGCTTTCTTT. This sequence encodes CASSTRPTSGGEAFF.